This T cell receptor (beta chain) emerged from a study of cytomegalovirus exposure and HLA in healthy donors. The PCR contained 60 Vbeta and 13 Jbeta primers. The assay was immunoSEQ multiplex PCR, and TCRdb's table has in-frame clones only and misses some. The sample contains about 92,000 clones, about 69% of which appear only once. General study points: In a later analysis, an Asian-associated ancestry cluster reportedly showed fewer N-insertions than the approximately 670-donor mean. The authors considered a cluster of highly shared sequence variants likely to be a sequencing artifact. TCR beta V segments were, for the most part, productive about 87% or about 30% of the time in an earlier analysis.

V trimming: 5 bases; J trimming: 7 bases; junction bases outside the gene matches: 17. This CDR3 is built from 17 residues. Germline V gives CDR1 MNHEY, CDR2 SMNVEV (reference sequence). Comments on this clone: No antigen is known for it.

The rearrangement uses TRBV27 and TRBJ1-2, with TRBD1 identical over 9 bases. The source is a woman between 18 and 29 years old in good health and CMV-seropositive. The sequenced material came from PBMCs. In DNA, the CDR3 is TGTGCCAGCAGTAAAGGGACGTCCCGGGACAGGGTCTCTGGCTACACCTTC. Its translation is CASSKGTSRDRVSGYTF.